This T cell receptor beta chain is from a study of OX40 agonist ivuxolimab in advanced cancers. Overall study: Every patient in dose escalation had hepatocellular carcinoma, melanoma, renal cell or head and neck cancer. Among those enrolled, mean age was 60 years (range roughly 23 to 85) and less than 90% were male.

CDR1 and CDR2 (germline): SGHRS, YFSETQ. Trimming cost V 6 bases and J 0 bases; bases outside gene matches: 5. The CDR3 length is 15 residues. Clones were sequenced by immunoSEQ multiplex PCR, and TCRdb holds only the in-frame ones, with some missing. The sample shows 72,000 or so clones, 84% of them seen only once. This TCR came from an adult with an advanced solid tumor such as melanoma, head and neck, liver or kidney cancer. V and J are TRBV5-1 and TRBJ2-1, with 8 bases that match TRBD2. The specimen comprised CD4+ or CD8+ T cells sorted from blood, sampled in a trial of the OX40 agonist ivuxolimab. In nucleotides, the CDR3 is TGCGCCAGCAAGGAGCGGGGGACCTCCTACAATGAGCAGTTCTTC. This translates into CASKERGTSYNEQFF.